This TCR beta chain was sequenced for a study of OX40 agonist ivuxolimab in advanced cancers. Overall study: Patients were under 90% male with ages about 23 to 79, mean about 65.

Study-level results: The investigators did not determine what antigen specificity the expanded peripheral T cells had.

Patients had blood sampled at baseline and again on cycle 4 day 1 and cycle 7 day 1. The germline V gene has CDR1 MNHEY and CDR2 SMNVEV (reference sequence). V lost 6 bases and J lost 3; bases outside the gene matches: 7. The CDR3 loop spans 15 amino acids. About this clone: Antigen unknown.

Assay: immunoSEQ multiplex PCR; the TCRdb copy retains only in-frame clones and omits some. The table has tens of thousands of clones, roughly nine tenths seen once; the top ten hold less than 8%. The clonotype was recovered from an adult with an advanced solid tumor such as melanoma, head and neck, liver or kidney cancer. This chain uses TRBV27 with TRBJ2-7, with 11 bases that match TRBD2. The sample consisted of CD4+ or CD8+ T cells sorted from blood, taken in a trial of the OX40 agonist ivuxolimab. The CDR3 region is CASSDPGLAVYEQYF. In DNA form, the CDR3 reads TGTGCCAGCAGCGATCCGGGACTAGCGGTCTACGAGCAGTACTTC.